These T cell receptor beta chains were read from a single sample in a study of blood T cell repertoires in COVID-19. The table came from immunoSEQ multiplex PCR; TCRdb's copy has only in-frame clones and leaves some out. The sample consists of a few hundred thousand clones, 70% to 90% of them appearing once. The material sequenced was peripheral blood. All receptors derive from a human donor in a cohort sampled during active COVID-19. Each CDR3 is given with its conserved first and last residue. Fields, in order: CDR3 protein, CDR3 DNA, V gene, clone size, D gene, J gene. A D gene is named only where the DNA matches it firmly. Clone size is given for some rows only: seen once, a few or many times, or a class if the clone is expanded.

CDR3aa: CASSPWGQEEQYF
CDR3nt: TGTGCCAGTAGTCCCTGGGGCCAGGAAGAGCAGTACTTC
v_gene: TRBV19
abundance: NA
d_gene: NA
j_gene: TRBJ2-7

CDR3aa: CASSLGRAGANVLTF
CDR3nt: TGTGCCAGCAGCTTAGGGCGGGCTGGGGCCAACGTCCTGACTTTC
v_gene: TRBV11-2
abundance: NA
d_gene: NA
j_gene: TRBJ2-6

CDR3aa: CASSRSGDPGNTIYF
CDR3nt: TGTGCCAGCAGCCGTTCGGGAGATCCTGGAAACACCATATATTTT
v_gene: TRBV3-1/TRBV3-2
abundance: NA
d_gene: NA
j_gene: TRBJ1-3

CDR3aa: CASSYSTVRITEAFF
CDR3nt: TGTGCCAGCAGTTACTCGACAGTGAGAATCACTGAAGCTTTCTTT
v_gene: TRBV6-5
abundance: NA
d_gene: NA
j_gene: TRBJ1-1

CDR3aa: CASRRLAGSYEQYF
CDR3nt: TGTGCCAGCAGACGACTAGCGGGCTCCTACGAGCAGTACTTC
v_gene: TRBV7-2
abundance: NA
d_gene: TRBD2
j_gene: TRBJ2-7

CDR3aa: CASSTGTKGNNEQFF
CDR3nt: TGTGCCAGCAGTACCGGGACAAAGGGAAACAATGAGCAGTTCTTC
v_gene: TRBV27
abundance: NA
d_gene: NA
j_gene: TRBJ2-1

CDR3aa: CASSYEGVMNTEAFF
CDR3nt: TGTGCCAGCAGTTACGAGGGGGTAATGAACACTGAAGCTTTCTTT
v_gene: TRBV6-6
abundance: NA
d_gene: NA
j_gene: TRBJ1-1

CDR3aa: CASSLGQGGVTEAFF
CDR3nt: TGTGCCAGCAGCTTAGGGCAGGGTGGGGTGACTGAAGCTTTCTTT
v_gene: TRBV11-2
abundance: NA
d_gene: NA
j_gene: TRBJ1-1

CDR3aa: CASREYRDTEAFF
CDR3nt: TGTGCCAGCAGAGAATACCGGGACACTGAAGCTTTCTTT
v_gene: TRBV2
abundance: NA
d_gene: NA
j_gene: TRBJ1-1

CDR3aa: CASSEAGHSLEQFF
CDR3nt: TGTGCCAGCAGTGAAGCGGGTCACAGCCTTGAGCAGTTCTTC
v_gene: TRBV2
abundance: NA
d_gene: NA
j_gene: TRBJ2-1

CDR3aa: CASSVSQNNEQFF
CDR3nt: TGTGCCAGCAGCGTATCACAAAACAATGAGCAGTTCTTC
v_gene: TRBV9
abundance: NA
d_gene: NA
j_gene: TRBJ2-1

CDR3aa: CASSLSFNEKLFF
CDR3nt: TGTGCCAGCAGTTTGAGTTTTAATGAAAAACTGTTTTTT
v_gene: TRBV27
abundance: once
d_gene: NA
j_gene: TRBJ1-4

CDR3aa: CASSFGLVFEQFF
CDR3nt: TGTGCCAGCAGCTTCGGACTAGTTTTTGAGCAGTTCTTC
v_gene: TRBV7-9
abundance: NA
d_gene: TRBD2
j_gene: TRBJ2-1

CDR3aa: CATSGGPYNEQFF
CDR3nt: TGTGCCACCTCGGGGGGGCCCTACAATGAGCAGTTCTTC
v_gene: TRBV15
abundance: NA
d_gene: TRBD2
j_gene: TRBJ2-1

CDR3aa: CASSGGHSRYGYTF
CDR3nt: TGCGCCAGCAGTGGGGGACATTCGAGATATGGCTACACCTTC
v_gene: TRBV10-2
abundance: NA
d_gene: NA
j_gene: TRBJ1-2

CDR3aa: CASSVRGSYNEQFF
CDR3nt: TGTGCCAGCAGCGTAAGAGGGTCTTACAATGAGCAGTTCTTC
v_gene: TRBV9
abundance: NA
d_gene: NA
j_gene: TRBJ2-1

CDR3aa: CASSAQLAGGPDTQYF
CDR3nt: TGTGCCAGCAGTGCTCAGCTAGCGGGGGGTCCCGATACGCAGTATTTT
v_gene: TRBV25-1
abundance: NA
d_gene: TRBD2
j_gene: TRBJ2-3

CDR3aa: CASNQQVQVEKLFF
CDR3nt: TGTGCCAGCAACCAACAGGTTCAGGTTGAAAAACTGTTTTTT
v_gene: TRBV6-5
abundance: once
d_gene: NA
j_gene: TRBJ1-4

CDR3aa: CSVVSRGFGEQYF
CDR3nt: TGCAGCGTTGTGTCTCGCGGCTTCGGGGAGCAGTACTTC
v_gene: TRBV29-1
abundance: NA
d_gene: NA
j_gene: TRBJ2-7

CDR3aa: CASHPEGLDTEAFF
CDR3nt: TGCGCCAGCCATCCAGAGGGATTGGACACTGAAGCTTTCTTT
v_gene: TRBV10-2
abundance: NA
d_gene: NA
j_gene: TRBJ1-1

CDR3aa: CSVNTGGGTEAFF
CDR3nt: TGCAGCGTAAACACAGGGGGCGGAACTGAAGCTTTCTTT
v_gene: TRBV29-1
abundance: NA
d_gene: TRBD1
j_gene: TRBJ1-1

CDR3aa: CASSFSQGVEKLFF
CDR3nt: TGTGCCAGCAGCTTTTCACAGGGAGTTGAAAAACTGTTTTTT
v_gene: TRBV7-9
abundance: NA
d_gene: NA
j_gene: TRBJ1-4

CDR3aa: CASSLGLEGGTEAFF
CDR3nt: TGTGCCAGCAGCTTAGGTTTAGAGGGCGGCACTGAAGCTTTCTTT
v_gene: TRBV13
abundance: NA
d_gene: NA
j_gene: TRBJ1-1

CDR3aa: CASSLAVISYEQYF
CDR3nt: TGCGCCAGCAGCTTGGCCGTTATTTCCTACGAGCAGTACTTC
v_gene: TRBV5-1
abundance: NA
d_gene: NA
j_gene: TRBJ2-7

CDR3aa: CASRTTGGASTEAFF
CDR3nt: TGCGCCAGCAGAACGACAGGGGGCGCGAGCACTGAAGCTTTCTTT
v_gene: TRBV5-1
abundance: many
d_gene: TRBD1
j_gene: TRBJ1-1

CDR3aa: CASSPTGQSYEQYF
CDR3nt: TGTGCCAGCAGTCCGACAGGTCAATCCTACGAGCAGTACTTC
v_gene: TRBV6-5
abundance: once
d_gene: NA
j_gene: TRBJ2-7

CDR3aa: CASSEIQAYEQYF
CDR3nt: TGTGCCAGCAGTGAGATCCAGGCCTACGAGCAGTACTTC
v_gene: TRBV25-1
abundance: many
d_gene: NA
j_gene: TRBJ2-7

CDR3aa: CATSVTGGGNTEAFF
CDR3nt: TGTGCCACCAGTGTCACAGGGGGTGGAAACACTGAAGCTTTCTTT
v_gene: TRBV24-1
abundance: once
d_gene: TRBD1
j_gene: TRBJ1-1

CDR3aa: CASSQAGTAENTEAFF
CDR3nt: TGTGCCAGCAGCCAGGCCGGGACAGCAGAGAACACTGAAGCTTTCTTT
v_gene: TRBV9
abundance: NA
d_gene: TRBD1
j_gene: TRBJ1-1

CDR3aa: CASSVAPGGLYNEQFF
CDR3nt: TGTGCCAGCAGCGTAGCCCCGGGGGGTTTATACAATGAGCAGTTCTTC
v_gene: TRBV9
abundance: NA
d_gene: TRBD2
j_gene: TRBJ2-1

CDR3aa: CSGREGETQYF
CDR3nt: TGCAGTGGGCGGGAGGGAGAGACCCAGTACTTC
v_gene: TRBV20-1
abundance: NA
d_gene: TRBD2
j_gene: TRBJ2-5

CDR3aa: CASSSRDRATYEQYF
CDR3nt: TGTGCCAGCAGCTCCCGGGACAGGGCAACCTACGAGCAGTACTTC
v_gene: TRBV7-8
abundance: few
d_gene: TRBD1
j_gene: TRBJ2-7

CDR3aa: CATPGGGFGEKLFF
CDR3nt: TGTGCCACCCCGGGAGGGGGGTTTGGAGAAAAACTGTTTTTT
v_gene: TRBV2
abundance: NA
d_gene: NA
j_gene: TRBJ1-4

CDR3aa: CASRTGGATFF
CDR3nt: TGTGCCAGCAGAACAGGGGGCGCGACTTTCTTT
v_gene: TRBV6-5
abundance: NA
d_gene: TRBD1
j_gene: TRBJ1-1

CDR3aa: CASSLGEQGTNEQYF
CDR3nt: TGTGCCAGCAGCTTAGGAGAACAGGGTACCAACGAGCAGTACTTC
v_gene: TRBV7-6
abundance: NA
d_gene: NA
j_gene: TRBJ2-7

CDR3aa: CASSSPGQGTTEAFF
CDR3nt: TGTGCCAGCAGCAGCCCGGGACAGGGTACCACTGAAGCTTTCTTT
v_gene: TRBV7-9
abundance: NA
d_gene: TRBD1
j_gene: TRBJ1-1

CDR3aa: CASSMTGTTNEKLFF
CDR3nt: TGTGCCAGTAGTATGACAGGGACAACTAATGAAAAACTGTTTTTT
v_gene: TRBV19
abundance: NA
d_gene: TRBD1
j_gene: TRBJ1-4

CDR3aa: CASSLGPGGNTGELFF
CDR3nt: TGTGCCAGCAGCTTAGGGCCGGGGGGGAACACCGGGGAGCTGTTTTTT
v_gene: TRBV7-6
abundance: NA
d_gene: TRBD2
j_gene: TRBJ2-2

CDR3aa: CASRWGGTEAFF
CDR3nt: TGTGCCAGCAGGTGGGGGGGCACTGAAGCTTTCTTT
v_gene: TRBV12-3/TRBV12-4
abundance: NA
d_gene: NA
j_gene: TRBJ1-1

CDR3aa: CAWELPRPYGYTF
CDR3nt: TGTGCCTGGGAACTTCCCAGGCCCTATGGCTACACCTTC
v_gene: TRBV30
abundance: few
d_gene: NA
j_gene: TRBJ1-2

CDR3aa: CATSRDRGNSPLHF
CDR3nt: TGTGCCACCAGCAGGGACCGGGGGAATTCACCCCTCCACTTT
v_gene: TRBV15
abundance: NA
d_gene: NA
j_gene: TRBJ1-6

CDR3aa: CASSLVVPGYGYTF
CDR3nt: TGTGCCAGCAGCTTGGTAGTCCCAGGCTATGGCTACACCTTC
v_gene: TRBV5-8
abundance: once
d_gene: NA
j_gene: TRBJ1-2

CDR3aa: CASRWDFNTEAFF
CDR3nt: TGTGCCAGCAGATGGGACTTTAACACTGAAGCTTTCTTT
v_gene: TRBV5-5
abundance: NA
d_gene: NA
j_gene: TRBJ1-1

CDR3aa: CSVCPTTGGQPQHF
CDR3nt: TGCAGCGTTTGCCCAACGACAGGGGGTCAGCCCCAGCATTTT
v_gene: TRBV29-1
abundance: few
d_gene: TRBD1
j_gene: TRBJ1-5

CDR3aa: CASSRTGTARSYEQYF
CDR3nt: TGTGCCAGCAGTAGAACCGGGACAGCGAGGTCCTACGAGCAGTACTTC
v_gene: TRBV27
abundance: NA
d_gene: TRBD1
j_gene: TRBJ2-7

CDR3aa: CASSPFGNSPLHF
CDR3nt: TGTGCCAGCAGCCCGTTTGGCAATTCACCCCTCCACTTT
v_gene: TRBV7-6
abundance: once
d_gene: NA
j_gene: TRBJ1-6